This T cell receptor beta chain derives from a study of blood T cell repertoires in COVID-19. Here immunoSEQ multiplex PCR was the method, and the copy in TCRdb shows in-frame clones only, minus some. The table has a few hundred thousand clones, 86% seen once. In germline, CDR1 is LNHNV, CDR2 YYDKDF (reference sequence). The CDR3 extends over 14 amino acids. With 0 bases removed from V and 8 bases from J, the gap between germline ends came to 10 bases. In this sample, this clone turned up once. The chain employs TRBV15 and TRBJ1-4; D is unresolved. This receptor was obtained from a woman in her 70s with COVID-19, enrolled during active disease. Specimen: peripheral blood. In nucleotides, the CDR3 is TGTGCCACCAGCAGAGATTCGGGGATCGAAAAACTGTTTTTT. Its protein is CATSRDSGIEKLFF.